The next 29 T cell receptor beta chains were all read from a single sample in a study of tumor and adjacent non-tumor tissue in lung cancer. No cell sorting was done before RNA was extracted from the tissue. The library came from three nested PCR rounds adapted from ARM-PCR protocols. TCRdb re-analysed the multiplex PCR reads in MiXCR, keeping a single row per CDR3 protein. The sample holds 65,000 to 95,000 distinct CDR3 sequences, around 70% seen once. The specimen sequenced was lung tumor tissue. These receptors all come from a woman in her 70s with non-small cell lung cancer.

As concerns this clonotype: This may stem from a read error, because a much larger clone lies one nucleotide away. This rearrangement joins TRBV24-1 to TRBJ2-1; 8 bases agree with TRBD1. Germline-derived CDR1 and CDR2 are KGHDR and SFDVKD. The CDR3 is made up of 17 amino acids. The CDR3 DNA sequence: TGTGCCACCAGTGATTTGGTTTGGAGACAGGGGAACAATGAGCACTTCTTC. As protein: CATSDLVWRQGNNEHFF.

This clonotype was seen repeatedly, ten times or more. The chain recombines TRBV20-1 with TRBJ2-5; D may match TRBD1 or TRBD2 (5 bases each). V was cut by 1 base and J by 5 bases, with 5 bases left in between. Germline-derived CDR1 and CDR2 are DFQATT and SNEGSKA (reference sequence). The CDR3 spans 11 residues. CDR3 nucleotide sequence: TGCAGTGCTAGAGGGGGGGAGACCCAGTACTTC. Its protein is CSARGGETQYF.

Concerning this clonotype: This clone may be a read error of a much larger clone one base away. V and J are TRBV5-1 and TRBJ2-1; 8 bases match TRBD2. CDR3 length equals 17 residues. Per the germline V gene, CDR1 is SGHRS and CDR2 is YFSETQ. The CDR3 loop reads CVSSLIPPGLEADEQFF. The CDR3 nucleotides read TGCGTCAGCAGCTTGATACCTCCGGGACTAGAAGCGGATGAGCAGTTCTTC.

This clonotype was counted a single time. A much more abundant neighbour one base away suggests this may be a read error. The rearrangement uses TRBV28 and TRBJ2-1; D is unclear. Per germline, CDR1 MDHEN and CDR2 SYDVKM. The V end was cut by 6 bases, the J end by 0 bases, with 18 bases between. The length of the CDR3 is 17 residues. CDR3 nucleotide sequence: TGTGCCAGCAGCTCATCAACGGGCGCGAGCTCCTACAATGAGCAGTTCTTC. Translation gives CASSSSTGASSYNEQFF.

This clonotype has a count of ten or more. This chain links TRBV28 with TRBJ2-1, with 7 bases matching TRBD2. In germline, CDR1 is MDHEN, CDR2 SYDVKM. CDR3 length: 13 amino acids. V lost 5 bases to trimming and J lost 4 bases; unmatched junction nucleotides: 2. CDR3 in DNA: TGTGCCAGCAGTACAGCGGGATACAATGAGCAGTTCTTC. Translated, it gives CASSTAGYNEQFF.

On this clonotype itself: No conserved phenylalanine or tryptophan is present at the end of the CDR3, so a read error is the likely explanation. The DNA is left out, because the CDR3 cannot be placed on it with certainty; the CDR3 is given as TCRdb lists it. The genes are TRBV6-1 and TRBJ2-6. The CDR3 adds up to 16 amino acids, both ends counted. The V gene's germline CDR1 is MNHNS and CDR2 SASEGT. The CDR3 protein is CASRRVFSSGANVLTI.

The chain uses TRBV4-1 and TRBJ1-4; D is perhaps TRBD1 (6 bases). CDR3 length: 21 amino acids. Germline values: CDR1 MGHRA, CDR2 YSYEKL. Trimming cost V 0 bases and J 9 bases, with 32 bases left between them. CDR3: CASSQDLSRDGGFPLRKKLFF. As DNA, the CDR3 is TGCGCCAGCAGCCAAGATTTGTCCCGGGACGGGGGCTTCCCACTTCGCAAAAAACTGTTTTTT.

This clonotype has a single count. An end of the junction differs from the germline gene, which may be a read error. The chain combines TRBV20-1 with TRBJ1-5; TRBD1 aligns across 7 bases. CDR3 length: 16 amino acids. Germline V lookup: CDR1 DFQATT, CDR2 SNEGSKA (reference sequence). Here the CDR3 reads CSARPMTGFGNQSQHF. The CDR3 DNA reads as TGCAGTGCTAGACCAATGACAGGGTTCGGCAATCAGTCCCAGCATTTT.

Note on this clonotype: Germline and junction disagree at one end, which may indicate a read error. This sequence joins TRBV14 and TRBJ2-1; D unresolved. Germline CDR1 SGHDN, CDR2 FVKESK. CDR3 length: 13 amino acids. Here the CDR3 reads CASSQELRLNQFF. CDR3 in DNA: TGCGCCAGCAGCCAAGAGCTCAGGCTCAACCAGTTCTTC.

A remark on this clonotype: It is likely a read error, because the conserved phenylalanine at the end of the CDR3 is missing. The CDR3 region has the DNA TGCGCCAGCAGCTTGGCCCAGGGCAGTTACGGGGAGCTGTTTTAT. It codes for CASSLAQGSYGELFY. V gene TRBV5-1 combines with J gene TRBJ2-2, with D tentatively TRBD1 (5 bases). V shed 0 bases and J shed 7 bases, with 13 bases lying between them. The CDR3 loop spans 15 amino acids. Germline CDR1 is SGHRS and CDR2 is YFSETQ.

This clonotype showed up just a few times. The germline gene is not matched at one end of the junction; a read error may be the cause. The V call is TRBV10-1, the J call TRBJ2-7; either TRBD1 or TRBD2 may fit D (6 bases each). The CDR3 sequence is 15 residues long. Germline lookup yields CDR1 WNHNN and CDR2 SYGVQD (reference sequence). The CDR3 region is CASPTMGGVMNEQYF. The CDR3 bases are TGCGCCAGCCCTACGATGGGGGGCGTTATGAACGAGCAGTATTTC.

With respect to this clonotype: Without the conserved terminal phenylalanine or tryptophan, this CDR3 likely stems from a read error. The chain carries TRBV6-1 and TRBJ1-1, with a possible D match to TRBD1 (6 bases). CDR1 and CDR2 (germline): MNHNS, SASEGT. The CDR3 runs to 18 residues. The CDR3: CACSILKLTGLWNTEAFY. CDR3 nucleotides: TGTGCCTGCAGCATCTTAAAACTCACAGGGTTGTGGAATACTGAAGCTTTCTAT.

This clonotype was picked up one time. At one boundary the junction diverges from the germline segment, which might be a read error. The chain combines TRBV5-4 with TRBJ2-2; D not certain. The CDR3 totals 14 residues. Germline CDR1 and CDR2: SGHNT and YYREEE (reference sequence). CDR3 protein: CASGLTVDTGELFF. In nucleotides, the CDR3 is TGTGCCAGCGGCTTGACGGTCGATACCGGGGAGCTGTTTTTT. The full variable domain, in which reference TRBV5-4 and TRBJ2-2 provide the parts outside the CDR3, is ETGVTQSPTHLIKTRGQQVTLRCSSQSGHNTVSWYQQALGQGPQFIFQYYREEENGRGNFPPRFSGLQFPNYSSELNVNALELDDSALYLCASGLTVDTGELFFGEGSRLTVL.

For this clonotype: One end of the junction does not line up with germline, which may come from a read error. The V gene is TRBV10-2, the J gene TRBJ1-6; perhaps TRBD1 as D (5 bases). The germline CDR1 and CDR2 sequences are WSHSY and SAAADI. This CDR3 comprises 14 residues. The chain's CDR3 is CVSSTWQGNPTLHF. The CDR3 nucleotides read TGCGTCAGCAGTACTTGGCAGGGAAACCCAACCCTCCACTTT.

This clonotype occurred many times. The CDR3 DNA reads TGCAGTGCTAGAGAAAAAGCGGCCTTGGCCGAGCAGTACTTC. This codes for CSAREKAALAEQYF. This sequence joins TRBV20-1 and TRBJ2-7, with a weak D call TRBD2 (5 bases). There are 14 residues in the CDR3. Germline V gives CDR1 DFQATT, CDR2 SNEGSKA (reference sequence). Trimming took off 0 bases at V and 6 bases at J, with 15 bases between the two ends.

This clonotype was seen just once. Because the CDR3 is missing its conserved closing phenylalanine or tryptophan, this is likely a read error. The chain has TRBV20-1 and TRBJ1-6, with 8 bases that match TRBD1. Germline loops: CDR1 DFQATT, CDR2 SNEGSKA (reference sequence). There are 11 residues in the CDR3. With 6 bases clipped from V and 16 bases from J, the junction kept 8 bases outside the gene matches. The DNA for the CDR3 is TGCAGTGCGGAGGACAGGGTAACTCTCCACCTT. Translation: CSAEDRVTLHL.

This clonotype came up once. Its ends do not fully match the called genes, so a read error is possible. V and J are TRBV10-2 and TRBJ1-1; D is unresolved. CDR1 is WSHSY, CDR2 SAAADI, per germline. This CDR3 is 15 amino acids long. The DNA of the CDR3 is TGCGCCAGTAGTGAGTGGAGCACTCTGAACACTGAAGCCTTATTT. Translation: CASSEWSTLNTEALF.

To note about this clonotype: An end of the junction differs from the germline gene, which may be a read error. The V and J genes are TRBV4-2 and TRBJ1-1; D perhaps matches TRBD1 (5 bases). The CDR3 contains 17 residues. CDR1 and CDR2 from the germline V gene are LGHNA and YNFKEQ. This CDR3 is CASTPGEFRVSDTEAFF. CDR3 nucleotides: TGTGCTAGCACCCCGGGAGAGTTCAGGGTTAGTGACACTGAAGCTTTCTTT.

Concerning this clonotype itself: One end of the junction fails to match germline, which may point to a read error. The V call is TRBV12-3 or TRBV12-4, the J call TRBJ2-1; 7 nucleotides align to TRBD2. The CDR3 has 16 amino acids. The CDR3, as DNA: TGTGTCAGCAGTCTCCGTGGCGGGAGCGATTACAGTGAGCAGTTCTTC. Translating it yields CVSSLRGGSDYSEQFF.

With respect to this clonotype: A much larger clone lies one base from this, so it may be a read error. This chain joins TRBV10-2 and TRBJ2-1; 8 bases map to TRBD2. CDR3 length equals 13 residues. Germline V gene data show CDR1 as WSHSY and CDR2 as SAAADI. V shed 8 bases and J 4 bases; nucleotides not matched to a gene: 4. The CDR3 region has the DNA TGCGCCAGCGTGGCGGGAGGATACAATGAGCAGTTCTTC. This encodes CASVAGGYNEQFF.

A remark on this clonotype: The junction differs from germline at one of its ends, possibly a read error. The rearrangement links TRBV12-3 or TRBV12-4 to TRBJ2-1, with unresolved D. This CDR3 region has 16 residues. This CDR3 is CASSLRGRSDYNEQLF. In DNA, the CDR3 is TGTGCCAGCAGTCTCCGTGGCAGGAGCGATTACAATGAGCAGTTATTC.

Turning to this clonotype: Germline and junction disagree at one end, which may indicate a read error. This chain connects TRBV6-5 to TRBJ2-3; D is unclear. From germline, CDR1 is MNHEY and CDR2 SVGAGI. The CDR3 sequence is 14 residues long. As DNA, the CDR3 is TGCGCCAGCAGAAAAGGGCTGAGCGCAGATACGCAGTATTTT. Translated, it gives CASRKGLSADTQYF.

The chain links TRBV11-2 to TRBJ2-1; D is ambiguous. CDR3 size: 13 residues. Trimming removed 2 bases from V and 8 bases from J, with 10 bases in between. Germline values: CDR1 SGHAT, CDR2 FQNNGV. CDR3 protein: CASSLLLADEQFF. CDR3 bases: TGTGCCAGCAGCTTATTGCTGGCGGATGAGCAGTTCTTC. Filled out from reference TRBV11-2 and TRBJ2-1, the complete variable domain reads EAGVAQSPRYKIIEKRQSVAFWCNPISGHATLYWYQQILGQGPKLLIQFQNNGVVDDSQLPKDRFSAERLKGVDSTLKIQPAKLEDSAVYLCASSLLLADEQFFGPGTRLTVL.

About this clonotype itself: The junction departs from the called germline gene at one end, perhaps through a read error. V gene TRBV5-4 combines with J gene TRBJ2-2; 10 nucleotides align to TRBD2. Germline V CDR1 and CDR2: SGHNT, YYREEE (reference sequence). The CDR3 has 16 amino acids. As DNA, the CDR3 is TGTGCCATCAGCTTGGCGCTAGCGGGAGCGGCCTGGGAGCTGTTTTTT. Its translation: CAISLALAGAAWELFF.

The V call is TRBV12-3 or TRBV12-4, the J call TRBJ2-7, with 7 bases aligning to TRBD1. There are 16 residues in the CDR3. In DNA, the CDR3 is TGTCTCAGCAGTTCCACAGGGGTGGGAACCTCCTACGAGCAGTACTTC. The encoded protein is CLSSSTGVGTSYEQYF.

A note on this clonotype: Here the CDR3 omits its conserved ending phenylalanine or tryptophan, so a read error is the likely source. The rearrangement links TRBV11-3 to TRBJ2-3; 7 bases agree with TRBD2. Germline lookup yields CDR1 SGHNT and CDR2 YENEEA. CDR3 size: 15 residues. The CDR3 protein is CASSLGGSPTGTQYS. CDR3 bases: TGTGCCAGCAGCTTGGGGGGGAGCCCCACAGGTACGCAGTATTCT.

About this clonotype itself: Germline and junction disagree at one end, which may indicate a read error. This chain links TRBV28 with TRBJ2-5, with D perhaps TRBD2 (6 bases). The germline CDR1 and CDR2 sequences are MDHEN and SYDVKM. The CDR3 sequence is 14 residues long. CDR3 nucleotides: TGTGCCAGCTGTTTTGGTAGCGGTAAAGAGACCCGGTACTTC. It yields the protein CASCFGSGKETRYF.

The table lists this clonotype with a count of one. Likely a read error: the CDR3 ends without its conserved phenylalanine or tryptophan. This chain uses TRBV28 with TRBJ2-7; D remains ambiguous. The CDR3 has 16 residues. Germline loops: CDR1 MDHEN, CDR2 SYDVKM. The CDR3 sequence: CASSLGRAPGSYKQYY. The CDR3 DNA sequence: TGTGCCAGCAGTTTAGGGCGCGCCCCAGGTTCCTACAAGCAGTACTAC.

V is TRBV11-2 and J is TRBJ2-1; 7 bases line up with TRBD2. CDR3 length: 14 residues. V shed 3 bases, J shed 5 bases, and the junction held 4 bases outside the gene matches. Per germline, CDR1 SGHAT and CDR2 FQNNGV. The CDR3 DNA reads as TGTGCCAGCAGCTTGGCGGGAGCAAACAATGAGCAGTTCTTC. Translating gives CASSLAGANNEQFF. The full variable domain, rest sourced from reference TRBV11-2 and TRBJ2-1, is EAGVAQSPRYKIIEKRQSVAFWCNPISGHATLYWYQQILGQGPKLLIQFQNNGVVDDSQLPKDRFSAERLKGVDSTLKIQPAKLEDSAVYLCASSLAGANNEQFFGPGTRLTVL.